These 17 T cell receptor beta chains were all obtained from the same sample, sequenced in a study of blood T cell repertoires in COVID-19. Produced via immunoSEQ multiplex PCR; TCRdb's table is partial and in-frame only. The data hold 490,000 or so clones, with around 85% observed a single time. The sequenced sample was PBMCs or T cells enriched from blood (not recorded which). Receptor source: a woman in her sixties who had recovered from COVID-19.

The CDR3 DNA reads as TGTGCCAGTACCCCAGTTTCGGGGTATTCACCCCTCCACTTT. This translates into CASTPVSGYSPLHF. V usage is TRBV19 and J usage is TRBJ1-6, with D hard to call. V lost 7 bases to trimming and J lost 8 bases, with 15 bases between them. The CDR3 covers 14 residues. Germline CDR1 LNHDA, CDR2 SQIVND (reference sequence).

This clone was recorded once. The chain carries TRBV24-1 and TRBJ1-5; 11 bases are a match to TRBD1. The V gene's germline CDR1 is KGHDR and CDR2 SFDVKD. V lost 3 bases to trimming and J lost 7 bases; unmatched junction nucleotides: 10. The CDR3 length is 17 residues. The CDR3, as DNA: TGTGCCACCAGTGATAGGACAGGGGGCGCATGGCAACAGCCCCAGCATTTT. Protein product: CATSDRTGGAWQQPQHF.

This chain joins TRBV2 and TRBJ1-1; tentative D call: TRBD1 (5 bases). Germline V CDR1 and CDR2: SNHLY, FYNNEI. V was trimmed by 6 bases and J by 1 base, leaving 9 bases between them. CDR3 length: 13 amino acids. The CDR3 sequence: CASRRGGNTEAFF. As DNA, the CDR3 is TGTGCCAGCAGGCGGGGGGGGAACACTGAAGCTTTCTTT.

The J gene is TRBJ2-7, the V gene TRBV20-1; 8 bases match TRBD1. The CDR3 consists of 14 residues. Losses at the gene ends were 3 bases for V and 2 bases for J; bases not matched to a gene: 6. CDR1 is DFQATT, CDR2 SNEGSKA, per germline (reference sequence). The CDR3 reads CSASGQGGTYEQYF. The CDR3 region has the DNA TGCAGTGCTAGTGGACAGGGAGGAACCTACGAGCAGTACTTC.

The rearrangement joins TRBV18 to TRBJ1-6, with D maybe TRBD1 (5 bases). V lost 0 bases, J lost 5 bases, and 8 bases lay in between. Germline V gene data show CDR1 as KGHSH and CDR2 as LQKENI. The CDR3 sequence is 15 residues long. The DNA of the CDR3 is TGTGCCAGCTCACCACCCTCCAGGGATAATTCACCCCTCCACTTT. Translating it yields CASSPPSRDNSPLHF.

The J gene is TRBJ1-5, the V gene TRBV3-1 (or the pseudogene TRBV3-2), with D unclear. The germline V gene has CDR1 LGHDT and CDR2 YNNKEL (reference sequence). The V gene lost 1 base and the J gene lost 2 bases, with 12 bases spanning the gap. The CDR3 sequence is 16 residues long. CDR3 nucleotides: TGTGCCAGCAGCCAAGGATCCGGGTTCGGCAATCAGCCCCAGCATTTT. It translates to CASSQGSGFGNQPQHF.

J is TRBJ1-5 and V is TRBV6-5, with D possibly being TRBD1 (5 bases). V was cut by 7 bases and J by 3 bases, with 13 bases left in between. This CDR3 has 14 residues. The V gene's germline CDR1 is MNHEY and CDR2 SVGAGI. The CDR3 loop is CASTSTVLNQPQHF. The CDR3, as DNA: TGTGCCAGCACTTCGACAGTGCTCAATCAGCCCCAGCATTTT.

This chain uses TRBV3-1 (or the pseudogene TRBV3-2) with TRBJ2-3; D unresolved. Germline CDR1 is LGHDT and CDR2 is YNNKEL (reference sequence). V was trimmed by 2 bases and J by 7 bases, leaving 10 bases between them. The CDR3 extends over 13 amino acids. The CDR3 DNA sequence: TGTGCCAGCAGCCAAAATATCCAGAATACGCAGTATTTT. It specifies CASSQNIQNTQYF.

The genes are TRBV30 and TRBJ1-5, with a possible D match to TRBD1 (6 bases). From germline, CDR1 is GTSNPN and CDR2 SVGIG (reference sequence). This CDR3 region has 16 residues. Trimming took off 2 bases at V and 6 bases at J, with 20 bases between the two ends. Here the CDR3 DNA reads TGTGCCTGGAGTTTGACGGGGGGCCCTTTGGGTCAGCCCCAGCATTTT. Encoded protein: CAWSLTGGPLGQPQHF.

Concerning this clone itself: One end of the junction does not line up with germline, which may come from a read error. The chain links TRBV5-1 to TRBJ1-1, with 10 nucleotides matching TRBD1. The CDR3 covers 17 residues. Germline loops: CDR1 SGHRS, CDR2 YFSETQ. The CDR3 DNA reads as TGCGCCAGCAGCTTGGCCCCACCGGGACAGGGGAACCCTGAAGCTTTCTTT. Its translation: CASSLAPPGQGNPEAFF.

The genes are TRBV5-4 and TRBJ1-1; 7 positions match TRBD1. There are 13 residues in the CDR3. V lost 3 bases, J lost 10 bases, and 9 bases stayed unmatched. The V gene's germline CDR1 is SGHNT and CDR2 YYREEE (reference sequence). CDR3 in amino acids: CASSSAEQGRAFF. The CDR3, as DNA: TGTGCCAGCAGCTCGGCTGAACAGGGGAGAGCTTTCTTT.

The rearrangement uses TRBV7-8 and TRBJ1-3; D remains ambiguous. CDR1 and CDR2 from the germline V gene are SGHVS and FQNEAQ. The ends were cut back, 1 base at V and 0 bases at J, with 13 bases in the middle. CDR3 size: 17 residues. DNA for the CDR3: TGTGCCAGCAGCTTAGTGGGAGGGATTGTCTCTGGAAACACCATATATTTT. Translated, it gives CASSLVGGIVSGNTIYF.

The chain joins TRBV5-1 to TRBJ1-1, with D possibly matching TRBD1 (6 bases). CDR3 length: 14 amino acids. Trimming shortened V by 5 bases and J by 2 bases, and 13 bases separated the two germline ends. CDR1 is SGHRS and CDR2 is YFSETQ in the germline V gene. In nucleotides, the CDR3 is TGCGCCAGCAGAGGTCAGGGGTTCAACACTGAAGCTTTCTTT. Translating gives CASRGQGFNTEAFF. Filled out from reference TRBV5-1 and TRBJ1-1, the complete variable domain reads KAGVTQTPRYLIKTRGQQVTLSCSPISGHRSVSWYQQTPGQGLQFLFEYFSETQRNKGNFPGRFSGRQFSNSRSEMNVSTLELGDSALYLCASRGQGFNTEAFFGQGTRLTVV.

The V and J genes are TRBV27 and TRBJ1-2; D is perhaps TRBD1 (6 bases). Germline CDR1 reads MNHEY; CDR2 reads SMNVEV (reference sequence). Trimming stripped 8 bases from V and 5 bases from J, with 18 bases between. The CDR3 sequence is 14 residues long. The CDR3 coding sequence is TGTGCCAGCGCACCTCACGGGACAATTTATGGCTACACCTTC. Residues: CASAPHGTIYGYTF.

Concerning this clone: Other DNA variants within this sample encode the same CDR3. The chain couples TRBV6-5 to TRBJ1-6; tentative D call: TRBD1 (5 bases). CDR3 length: 14 amino acids. Trimming shortened V by 2 bases and J by 7 bases, and 9 bases separated the two germline ends. The germline V gene encodes CDR1 MNHEY and CDR2 SVGAGI. The CDR3 region has the DNA TGTGCCAGCAGTTACAGGGGCACAAATTCACCCCTCCACTTT. Amino acids: CASSYRGTNSPLHF.

V and J are TRBV5-1 and TRBJ1-6, with D possibly being TRBD1 (5 bases). This CDR3 contains 16 residues. CDR1 and CDR2 (germline): SGHRS, YFSETQ. V was pared by 4 bases and J by 8 bases, with 19 bases between. DNA of the CDR3: TGCGCCAGCAGCCTCCTTGGGGGGTCCTTGGATTCACCCCTCCACTTT. Protein: CASSLLGGSLDSPLHF.

The chain is built from TRBV6-5 and TRBJ1-2; 8 nucleotides agree with TRBD1. CDR3 length: 11 amino acids. Germline assignment: CDR1 MNHEY and CDR2 SVGAGI. After removal of 7 bases from V and 9 bases from J, the junction contained 4 bases not matched to a gene. The CDR3 nucleotides read TGTGCCAGCAACAGACAGGGGAGCTACACCTTC. This translates into CASNRQGSYTF.